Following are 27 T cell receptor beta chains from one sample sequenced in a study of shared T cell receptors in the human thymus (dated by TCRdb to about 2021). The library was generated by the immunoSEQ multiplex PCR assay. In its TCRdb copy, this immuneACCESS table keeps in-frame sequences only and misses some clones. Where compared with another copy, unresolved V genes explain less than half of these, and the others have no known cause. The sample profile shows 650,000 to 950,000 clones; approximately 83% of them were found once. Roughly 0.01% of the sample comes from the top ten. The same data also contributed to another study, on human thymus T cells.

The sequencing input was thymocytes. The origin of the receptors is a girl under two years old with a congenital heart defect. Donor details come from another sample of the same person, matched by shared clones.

CDR3 loop: CASSLGLVGRDEDNEQFF. The DNA for the CDR3 is TGCGCCAGCAGCTTGGGGTTGGTGGGCAGGGATGAAGACAATGAGCAGTTCTTC. The chain recombines TRBV5-1 with TRBJ2-1; D is perhaps TRBD1 (5 bases). The length of the CDR3 is 18 residues. Germline CDR1 reads SGHRS; CDR2 reads YFSETQ. Trimming removed 0 bases at V and 5 bases at J, with 21 bases between. The full variable domain, in which reference TRBV5-1 and TRBJ2-1 provide the parts outside the CDR3, is KAGVTQTPRYLIKTRGQQVTLSCSPISGHRSVSWYQQTPGQGLQFLFEYFSETQRNKGNFPGRFSGRQFSNSRSEMNVSTLELGDSALYLCASSLGLVGRDEDNEQFFGPGTRLTVL.

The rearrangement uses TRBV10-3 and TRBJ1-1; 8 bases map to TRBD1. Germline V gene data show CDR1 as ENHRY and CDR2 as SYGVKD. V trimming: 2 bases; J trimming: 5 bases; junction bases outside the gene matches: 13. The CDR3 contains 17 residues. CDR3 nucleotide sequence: TGTGCCATCAGTGAGCCAGAGCCGAACAGGGGGGTGACTGAAGCTTTCTTT. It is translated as CAISEPEPNRGVTEAFF.

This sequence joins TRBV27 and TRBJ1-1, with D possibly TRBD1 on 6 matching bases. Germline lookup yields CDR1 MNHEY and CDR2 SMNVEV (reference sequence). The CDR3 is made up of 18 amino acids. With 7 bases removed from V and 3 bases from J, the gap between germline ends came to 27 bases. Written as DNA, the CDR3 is TGTGCCAGCAACCCGAAGGGGGAGGGAAAAAAGGAGGACACTGAAGCTTTCTTT. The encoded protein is CASNPKGEGKKEDTEAFF.

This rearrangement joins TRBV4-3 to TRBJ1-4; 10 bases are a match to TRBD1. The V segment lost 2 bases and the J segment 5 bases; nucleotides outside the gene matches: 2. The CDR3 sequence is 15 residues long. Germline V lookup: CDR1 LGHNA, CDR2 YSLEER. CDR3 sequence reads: CASSQPGQGNEKLFF. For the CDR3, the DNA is TGCGCCAGCAGCCAACCGGGACAGGGGAATGAAAAACTGTTTTTT.

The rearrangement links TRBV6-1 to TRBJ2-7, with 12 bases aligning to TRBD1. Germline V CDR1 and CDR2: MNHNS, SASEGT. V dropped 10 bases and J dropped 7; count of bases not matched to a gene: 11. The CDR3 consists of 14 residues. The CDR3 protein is CATLPGQGAREQYF. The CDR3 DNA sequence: TGTGCCACCCTGCCGGGACAGGGGGCACGGGAGCAGTACTTC.

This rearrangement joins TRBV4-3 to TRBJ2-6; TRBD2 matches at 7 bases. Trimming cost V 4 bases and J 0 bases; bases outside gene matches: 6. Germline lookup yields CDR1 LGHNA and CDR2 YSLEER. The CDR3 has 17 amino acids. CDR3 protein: CASSPGEGNSGANVLTF. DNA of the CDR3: TGCGCCAGCAGCCCCGGGGAGGGAAACTCTGGGGCCAACGTCCTGACTTTC.

As DNA, the CDR3 is TGTGCCAGCAGTGATCCGGTTAACTATGGCTACACCTTC. It translates to CASSDPVNYGYTF. J is TRBJ1-2 and V is TRBV25-1; D gene unclear. Germline V lookup: CDR1 MGHDK, CDR2 SYGVNS. CDR3 length: 13 amino acids. V was trimmed by 3 bases and J by 1 base, leaving 6 bases between them.

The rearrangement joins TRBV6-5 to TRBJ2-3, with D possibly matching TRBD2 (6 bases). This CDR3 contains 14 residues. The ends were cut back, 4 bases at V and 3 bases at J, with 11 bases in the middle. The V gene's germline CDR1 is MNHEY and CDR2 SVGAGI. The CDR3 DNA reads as TGTGCCAGCAGTTCGGGACTGATTACAGATACGCAGTATTTT. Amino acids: CASSSGLITDTQYF.

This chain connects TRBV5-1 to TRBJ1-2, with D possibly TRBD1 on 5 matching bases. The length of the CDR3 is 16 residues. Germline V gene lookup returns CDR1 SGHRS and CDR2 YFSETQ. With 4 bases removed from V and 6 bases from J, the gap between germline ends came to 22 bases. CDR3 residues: CASSGGSGRLRDGYTF. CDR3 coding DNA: TGCGCCAGCAGCGGCGGTTCAGGGCGCCTAAGGGATGGCTACACCTTC.

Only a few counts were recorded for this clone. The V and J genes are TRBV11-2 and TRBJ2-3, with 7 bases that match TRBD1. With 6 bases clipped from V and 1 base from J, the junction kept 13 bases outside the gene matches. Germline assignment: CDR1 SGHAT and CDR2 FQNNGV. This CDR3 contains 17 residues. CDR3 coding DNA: TGTGCCAGCAGGAACAACGGGGACGACAGGGGCACAGATACGCAGTATTTT. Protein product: CASRNNGDDRGTDTQYF. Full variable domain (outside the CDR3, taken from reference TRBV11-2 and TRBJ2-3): EAGVAQSPRYKIIEKRQSVAFWCNPISGHATLYWYQQILGQGPKLLIQFQNNGVVDDSQLPKDRFSAERLKGVDSTLKIQPAKLEDSAVYLCASRNNGDDRGTDTQYFGPGTRLTVL.

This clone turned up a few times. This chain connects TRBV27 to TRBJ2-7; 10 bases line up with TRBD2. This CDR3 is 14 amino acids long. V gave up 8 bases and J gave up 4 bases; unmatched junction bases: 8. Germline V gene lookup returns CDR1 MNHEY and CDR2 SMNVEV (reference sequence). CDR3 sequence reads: CASRAVAGGYEQYF. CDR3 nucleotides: TGTGCCAGCCGTGCCGTAGCGGGGGGATACGAGCAGTACTTC.

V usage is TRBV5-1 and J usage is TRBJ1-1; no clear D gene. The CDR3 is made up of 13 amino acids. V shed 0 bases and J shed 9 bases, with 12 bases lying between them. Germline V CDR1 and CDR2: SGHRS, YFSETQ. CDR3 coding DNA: TGCGCCAGCAGCTTGGGAGAGACGGAGAAAGCTTTCTTT. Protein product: CASSLGETEKAFF.

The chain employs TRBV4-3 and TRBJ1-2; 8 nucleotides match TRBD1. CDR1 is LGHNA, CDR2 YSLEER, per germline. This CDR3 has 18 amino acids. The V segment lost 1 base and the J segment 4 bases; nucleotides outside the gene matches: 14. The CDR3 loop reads CASSQVHRGTDGGYGYTF. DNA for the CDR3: TGCGCCAGCAGCCAAGTTCACAGGGGGACAGATGGGGGCTATGGCTACACCTTC.

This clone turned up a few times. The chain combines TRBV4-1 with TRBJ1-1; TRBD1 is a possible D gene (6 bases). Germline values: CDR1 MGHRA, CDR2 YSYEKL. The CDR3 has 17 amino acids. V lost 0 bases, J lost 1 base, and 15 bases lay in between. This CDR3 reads CASSQDPSLDRNTEAFF. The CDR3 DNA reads TGCGCCAGCAGCCAAGATCCTAGCCTGGACAGGAACACTGAAGCTTTCTTT.

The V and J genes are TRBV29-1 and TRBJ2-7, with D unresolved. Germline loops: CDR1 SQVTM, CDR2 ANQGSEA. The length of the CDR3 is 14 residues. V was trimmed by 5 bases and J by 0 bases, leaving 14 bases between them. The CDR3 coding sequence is TGCAGCGTTAAGGCAGACACCTACTCCTACGAGCAGTACTTC. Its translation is CSVKADTYSYEQYF.

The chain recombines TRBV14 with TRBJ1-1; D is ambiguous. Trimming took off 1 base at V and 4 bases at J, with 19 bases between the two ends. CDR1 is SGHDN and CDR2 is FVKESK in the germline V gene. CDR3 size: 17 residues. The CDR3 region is CASSQGWRNIRGTEAFF. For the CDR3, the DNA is TGTGCCAGCAGCCAAGGGTGGCGAAATATACGGGGCACTGAAGCTTTCTTT.

The CDR3, as DNA: TGTGCCAGCAGCTGGAGACAGGAGATACGCACAGATACGCAGTATTTT. Its protein is CASSWRQEIRTDTQYF. The V and J genes are TRBV5-4 and TRBJ2-3; TRBD1 might be the D (6 bases). Germline V CDR1 and CDR2: SGHNT, YYREEE (reference sequence). This CDR3 has 16 amino acids. Trimming removed 3 bases at V and 1 base at J, with 15 bases between. The full variable domain, with the rest looked up from reference TRBV5-4 and TRBJ2-3, is ETGVTQSPTHLIKTRGQQVTLRCSSQSGHNTVSWYQQALGQGPQFIFQYYREEENGRGNFPPRFSGLQFPNYSSELNVNALELDDSALYLCASSWRQEIRTDTQYFGPGTRLTVL.

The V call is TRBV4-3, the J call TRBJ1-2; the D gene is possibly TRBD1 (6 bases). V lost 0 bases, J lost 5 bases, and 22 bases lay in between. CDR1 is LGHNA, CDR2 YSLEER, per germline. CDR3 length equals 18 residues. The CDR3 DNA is TGCGCCAGCAGCCAAGATAACCCCCCGCTGGACAGTGATTATGGCTACACCTTC. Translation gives CASSQDNPPLDSDYGYTF.

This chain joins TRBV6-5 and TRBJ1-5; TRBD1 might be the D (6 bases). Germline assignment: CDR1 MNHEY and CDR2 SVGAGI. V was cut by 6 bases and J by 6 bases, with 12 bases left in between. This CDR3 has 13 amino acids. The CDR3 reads CASRKGVGQPQHF. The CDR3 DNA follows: TGTGCCAGCAGAAAGGGGGTGGGTCAGCCCCAGCATTTT.

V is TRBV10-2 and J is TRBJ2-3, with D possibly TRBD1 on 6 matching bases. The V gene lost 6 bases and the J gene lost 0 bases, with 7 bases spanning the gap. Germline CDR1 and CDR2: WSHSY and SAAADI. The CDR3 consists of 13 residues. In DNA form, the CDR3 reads TGCGCCAGCAGAACAGGGAGCACAGATACGCAGTATTTT. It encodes CASRTGSTDTQYF.

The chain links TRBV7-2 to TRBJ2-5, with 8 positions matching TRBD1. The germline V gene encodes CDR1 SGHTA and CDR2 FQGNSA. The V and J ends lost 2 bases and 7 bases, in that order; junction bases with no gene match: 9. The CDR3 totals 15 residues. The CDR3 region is CASSLRQGLEGTQYF. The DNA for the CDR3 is TGTGCCAGCAGCTTAAGACAGGGGTTAGAGGGGACCCAGTACTTC. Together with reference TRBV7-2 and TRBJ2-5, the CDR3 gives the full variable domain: GAGVSQSPSNKVTEKGKDVELRCDPISGHTALYWYRQSLGQGLEFLIYFQGNSAPDKSGLPSDRFSAERTGGSVSTLTIQRTQQEDSAVYLCASSLRQGLEGTQYFGPGTRLLVL.

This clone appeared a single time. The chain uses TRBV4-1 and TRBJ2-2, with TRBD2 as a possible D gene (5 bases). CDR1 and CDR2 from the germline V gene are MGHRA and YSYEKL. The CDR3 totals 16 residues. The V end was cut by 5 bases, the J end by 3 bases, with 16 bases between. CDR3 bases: TGCGCCAGCAGCTGGGCCCTATCGAGGGACACCGGGGAGCTGTTTTTT. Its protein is CASSWALSRDTGELFF.

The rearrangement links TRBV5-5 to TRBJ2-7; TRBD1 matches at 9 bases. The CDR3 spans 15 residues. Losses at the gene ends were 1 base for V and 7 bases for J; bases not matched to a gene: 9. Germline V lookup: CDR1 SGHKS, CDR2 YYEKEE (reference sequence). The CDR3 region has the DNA TGTGCCAGCAGCTTGATTCGGGACAGGGTCGAAGAGCAGTACTTC. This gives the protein CASSLIRDRVEEQYF.

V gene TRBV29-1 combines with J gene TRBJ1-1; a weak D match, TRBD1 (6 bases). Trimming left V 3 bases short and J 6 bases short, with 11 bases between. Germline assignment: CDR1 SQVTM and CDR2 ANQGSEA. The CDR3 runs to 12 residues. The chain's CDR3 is CSVDRGYPEAFF. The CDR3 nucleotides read TGCAGCGTTGATAGGGGGTACCCTGAAGCTTTCTTT.

The CDR3 region has the DNA TGTGCCAGCAGTGAATATGGGACAGGGGATAACTATGGCTACACCTTC. Protein sequence: CASSEYGTGDNYGYTF. The V call is TRBV6-1, the J call TRBJ1-2; 10 nucleotides line up with TRBD1. From germline, CDR1 is MNHNS and CDR2 SASEGT. Losses at the gene ends were 2 bases for V and 1 base for J; bases not matched to a gene: 4. CDR3 length: 16 amino acids.

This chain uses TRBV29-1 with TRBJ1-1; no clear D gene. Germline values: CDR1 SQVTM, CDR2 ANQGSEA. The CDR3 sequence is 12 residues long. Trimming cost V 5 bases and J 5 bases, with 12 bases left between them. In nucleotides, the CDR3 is TGCAGCGTTCCTGACGGGAGGACTGAAGCTTTCTTT. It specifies CSVPDGRTEAFF.

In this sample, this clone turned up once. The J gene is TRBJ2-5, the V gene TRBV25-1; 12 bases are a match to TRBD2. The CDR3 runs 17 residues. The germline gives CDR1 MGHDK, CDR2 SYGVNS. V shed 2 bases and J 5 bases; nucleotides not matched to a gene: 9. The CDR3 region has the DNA TGTGCCAGCAGTGAACTAGCGGGGGGGCCAAGGGGCGAGACCCAGTACTTC. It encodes CASSELAGGPRGETQYF. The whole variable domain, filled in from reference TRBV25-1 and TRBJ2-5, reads EADIYQTPRYLVIGTGKKITLECSQTMGHDKMYWYQQDPGMELHLIHYSYGVNSTEKGDLSSESTVSRIRTEHFPLTLESARPSHTSQYLCASSELAGGPRGETQYFGPGTRLLVL.